These 14 T cell receptor beta chains were all obtained from the same sample, sequenced in a study of T cell responses to AZD1222 COVID-19 vaccine. Using immunoSEQ multiplex PCR, the repertoire was profiled, and TCRdb retains in-frame clones only, with some absent. The sample lists 130,000 to 150,000 clones, 93% occurring once. Sequencing was performed on peripheral blood, taken after recovery from COVID-19. The receptors shown here come from an adult who had recovered from COVID-19.

This clone came up once. This chain uses TRBV7-9 with TRBJ2-3, with unresolved D. V lost 5 bases and J lost 1, with 22 bases in between. Germline V gives CDR1 SEHNR, CDR2 FQNEAQ (reference sequence). CDR3 size: 18 residues. The CDR3 region is CASSPPTGFVVGTDTQYF. In nucleotides, the CDR3 is TGTGCCAGCAGCCCTCCGACCGGCTTTGTCGTTGGCACAGATACGCAGTATTTT.

This clone showed up just a few times. The chain links TRBV3-1 (or the pseudogene TRBV3-2) to TRBJ2-7; 13 bases fit TRBD2. The CDR3 contains 19 residues. Germline loops: CDR1 LGHDT, CDR2 YNNKEL (reference sequence). J was trimmed by 4 bases and V by 0 bases; bases with no gene match: 12. The CDR3 DNA follows: TGTGCCAGCAGCCAAGATAACATAGGACTAGCGGGAGTGAGGTACGAGCAGTACTTC. Its protein is CASSQDNIGLAGVRYEQYF.

The CDR3 DNA reads TGTGCCAGCAGCCCGTTAGGACAGGGTAAGGAGCAGTACTTC. Translated: CASSPLGQGKEQYF. This rearrangement joins TRBV7-9 to TRBJ2-7; 8 positions match TRBD1. Germline V gene data show CDR1 as SEHNR and CDR2 as FQNEAQ (reference sequence). This CDR3 spans 14 amino acids. J lost 7 bases, V lost 5 bases, and 10 bases had no gene match. The full variable domain, with the rest looked up from reference TRBV7-9 and TRBJ2-7, is DTGVSQNPRHKITKRGQNVTFRCDPISEHNRLYWYRQTLGQGPEFLTYFQNEAQLEKSRLLSDRFSAERPKGSFSTLEIQRTEQGDSAMYLCASSPLGQGKEQYFGPGTRLTVT.

The J gene is TRBJ1-4, the V gene TRBV28; D is perhaps TRBD1 (6 bases). This CDR3 has 11 residues. V gave up 6 bases and J gave up 15 bases, with 14 bases separating them. CDR1 MDHEN and CDR2 SYDVKM come from the germline V gene. The CDR3 protein is CASSLRGLMFF. The DNA of the CDR3 is TGTGCCAGCAGCCTCAGGGGATTGATGTTTTTT.

The chain recombines TRBV27 with TRBJ2-1; maybe TRBD1 (6 bases). Germline CDR1 and CDR2: MNHEY and SMNVEV (reference sequence). Trimming removed 3 bases from V and 0 bases from J, with 9 bases in between. This CDR3 has 15 residues. CDR3 nucleotide sequence: TGTGCCAGCAGTTTTTCGGGACACTCCTACAATGAGCAGTTCTTC. Residues: CASSFSGHSYNEQFF.

J is TRBJ2-1 and V is TRBV7-9, with 9 nucleotides matching TRBD1. The CDR3 is 14 amino acids. J lost 15 bases, V lost 3 bases, and 12 bases had no gene match. Germline CDR1 reads SEHNR; CDR2 reads FQNEAQ (reference sequence). The CDR3 loop is CASSFAQPGQGPFF. Written as DNA, the CDR3 is TGTGCCAGCAGCTTCGCACAGCCGGGACAGGGACCGTTCTTC.

Points on this clone: The junction shows a germline mismatch at one end, possibly a read error. The V call is TRBV28, the J call TRBJ2-2; a possible D gene is TRBD1 (6 bases). This CDR3 is built from 12 residues. CDR1 and CDR2 (germline): MDHEN, SYDVKM. Written as DNA, the CDR3 is TGCGCCAGCAGTACAGGGCCCGGGGAGCTGTTTTTT. Translating it yields CASSTGPGELFF. Drawing the rest from reference TRBV28 and TRBJ2-2, the complete variable domain is DVKVTQSSRYLVKRTGEKVFLECVQDMDHENMFWYRQDPGLGLRLIYFSYDVKMKEKGDIPEGYSVSREKKERFSLILESASTNQTSMYLCASSTGPGELFFGEGSRLTVL.

This clone came up once. The CDR3 region is CASSFLGTSGRGGELFF. As DNA, the CDR3 is TGTGCCAGCAGTTTCCTCGGGACTAGCGGGAGAGGCGGGGAGCTGTTTTTT. The chain has TRBV27 and TRBJ2-2, with TRBD2 matching over 14 bases. Germline CDR1 MNHEY, CDR2 SMNVEV (reference sequence). The CDR3 spans 17 residues. V lost 3 bases, J lost 7 bases, and 7 bases stayed unmatched.

This clone was recorded once. CDR3 in amino acids: CASTVVRGGNTEAFF. The CDR3 DNA sequence: TGTGCCAGCACCGTTGTGAGGGGCGGGAACACTGAAGCTTTCTTT. The V call is TRBV7-6, the J call TRBJ1-1, with D perhaps matching TRBD1 (5 bases). The V gene lost 7 bases and the J gene lost 1 base, with 16 bases spanning the gap. Germline CDR1 reads SGHVS; CDR2 reads FNYEAQ. The CDR3 extends over 15 amino acids.

The chain employs TRBV19 and TRBJ1-2, with 7 bases matching TRBD1. This CDR3 has 15 residues. In germline, CDR1 is LNHDA, CDR2 SQIVND (reference sequence). The trim removed 6 bases at V and 6 bases at J, leaving 13 bases unmatched. The CDR3, as DNA: TGTGCCAGTAGAGTCCCAGGGGGGGCGCCGGATGGCTACACCTTC. Amino acid sequence: CASRVPGGAPDGYTF.

The table lists this clone with a count of one. V and J are TRBV5-1 and TRBJ2-7; 11 bases map to TRBD1. Germline loops: CDR1 SGHRS, CDR2 YFSETQ. Trimming removed 2 bases from V and 1 base from J; junction bases left unmatched: 5. The CDR3 spans 16 residues. Here the CDR3 reads CASSLGGQGVSYEQYF. The CDR3 coding sequence is TGCGCCAGCAGCTTAGGGGGACAGGGGGTTTCCTACGAGCAGTACTTC.

The CDR3, as DNA: TGTGCCAGCAGCTGGGAGGCGGGTGACGATACGCAGTATTTT. This gives the protein CASSWEAGDDTQYF. The rearrangement links TRBV4-2 to TRBJ2-3; perhaps TRBD2 as D (6 bases). CDR3 length equals 14 residues. V was shortened by 5 bases and J by 6 bases, with 15 bases between the two germline ends. From germline, CDR1 is LGHNA and CDR2 YNFKEQ.

A few counts support this clone. The rearrangement links TRBV7-2 to TRBJ2-2; D call uncertain. V lost 1 base and J lost 6, with 9 bases in between. Germline V gene lookup returns CDR1 SGHTA and CDR2 FQGNSA. This CDR3 contains 14 residues. The CDR3 is CASSLGLYAGELFF. The CDR3 DNA is TGTGCCAGCAGCTTAGGGCTATACGCCGGGGAGCTGTTTTTT. The full variable domain, in which reference TRBV7-2 and TRBJ2-2 provide the parts outside the CDR3, is GAGVSQSPSNKVTEKGKDVELRCDPISGHTALYWYRQSLGQGLEFLIYFQGNSAPDKSGLPSDRFSAERTGGSVSTLTIQRTQQEDSAVYLCASSLGLYAGELFFGEGSRLTVL.

The V gene is TRBV30, the J gene TRBJ1-1; 9 nucleotides match TRBD1. V lost 1 base, J lost 1 base, and 7 bases stayed unmatched. Germline CDR1 reads GTSNPN; CDR2 reads SVGIG (reference sequence). CDR3 length: 16 amino acids. CDR3 nucleotides: TGTGCCTGGAGTGGTGAGACAGGGGGGCCGAACACTGAAGCTTTCTTT. Translating it yields CAWSGETGGPNTEAFF.